The 27 T cell receptor beta chains below were found in one sample sequenced in a study of CD8+ T cells in alopecia areata. Sample treatment: oral pan-JAK inhibitor, 5-10 mg twice daily. RNA was isolated and reverse transcribed to cDNA, the sequencing template. Assay used: immunoSEQ multiplex PCR; TCRdb lists only in-frame clones, some missing. The sample includes 150,000 to 200,000 clones, approximately 57% seen only once; the top ten take over 0.9%. Source: CD4+ T cells sorted from blood, taken at week 24, from a patient treated with tofacitinib. The receptors shown here come from a human donor with alopecia areata.

The CDR3 sequence: CASSVRGGTDTQYF. CDR3 in DNA: TGTGCCAGCAGCGTGCGGGGGGGCACAGATACGCAGTATTTT. This rearrangement joins TRBV9 to TRBJ2-3, with TRBD2 matching over 8 bases. V was clipped by 2 bases and J by 1 base; unmatched bases: 0. The germline gives CDR1 SGDLS, CDR2 YYNGEE. The CDR3 consists of 14 residues.

This clone turned up a few times. The chain uses TRBV29-1 and TRBJ1-1, with D maybe TRBD1 (6 bases). CDR3 size: 11 residues. The V gene lost 7 bases and the J gene lost 10 bases, with 16 bases spanning the gap. Germline lookup yields CDR1 SQVTM and CDR2 ANQGSEA. This CDR3 is CSATTGSGAFF. The CDR3 bases are TGCAGCGCGACGACAGGAAGCGGAGCTTTCTTT.

The CDR3 DNA sequence: TGCAGCGTTGAAGTATCGGGGAACTATGGCTACACCTTC. This gives the protein CSVEVSGNYGYTF. The rearrangement links TRBV29-1 to TRBJ1-2; no clear D. Trimming cost V 1 base and J 2 bases, with 8 bases left between them. CDR1 is SQVTM, CDR2 ANQGSEA, per germline. The CDR3 is 13 residues long.

The genes are TRBV2 and TRBJ1-2, with D unresolved. The CDR3 is made up of 14 amino acids. V was trimmed by 7 bases and J by 7 bases, leaving 19 bases between them. Germline V gene lookup returns CDR1 SNHLY and CDR2 FYNNEI. CDR3 region: CASTSPQVEGGYTF. CDR3 nucleotide sequence: TGTGCCAGCACAAGCCCCCAAGTAGAGGGTGGCTACACCTTC.

The chain combines TRBV30 with TRBJ1-1; D is perhaps TRBD1 (5 bases). The V gene's germline CDR1 is GTSNPN and CDR2 SVGIG (reference sequence). Trimming removed 3 bases from V and 3 bases from J, with 8 bases in between. The CDR3 covers 12 residues. This CDR3 is CAWRDTDTEAFF. The CDR3 DNA is TGTGCCTGGAGGGACACTGACACTGAAGCTTTCTTT.

The V gene is TRBV5-1, the J gene TRBJ1-1; D gene unclear. The V gene's germline CDR1 is SGHRS and CDR2 YFSETQ. Trimming left V 4 bases short and J 3 bases short, with 13 bases between. CDR3 length equals 14 residues. The CDR3 here is CASSIDMGDTEAFF. The CDR3, as DNA: TGCGCCAGCAGCATCGACATGGGAGACACTGAAGCTTTCTTT.

V and J are TRBV2 and TRBJ2-3; D ambiguous. This CDR3 is 11 amino acids long. V dropped 5 bases and J dropped 3 bases, with 3 bases sitting between them. Germline loops: CDR1 SNHLY, CDR2 FYNNEI. As DNA, the CDR3 is TGTGCCAGCAGTCAAACAGATACGCAGTATTTT. This translates into CASSQTDTQYF.

This chain connects TRBV7-9 to TRBJ1-5; TRBD1 might be the D (6 bases). V was clipped by 4 bases and J by 4 bases, with 8 bases between them. The germline gives CDR1 SEHNR, CDR2 FQNEAQ (reference sequence). The CDR3 length is 13 residues. This chain's CDR3 is CASSSQGNQPQHF. CDR3 nucleotide sequence: TGTGCCAGCAGCTCGCAGGGGAATCAGCCCCAGCATTTT.

This sequence joins TRBV27 and TRBJ1-1; the D is unclear. The CDR3 is 12 residues long. Germline V lookup: CDR1 MNHEY, CDR2 SMNVEV (reference sequence). V dropped 4 bases and J dropped 9 bases, with 12 bases sitting between them. CDR3 region: CASSSTGSQAFF. DNA of the CDR3: TGTGCCAGCAGTTCAACCGGGTCCCAAGCTTTCTTT.

V is TRBV28 and J is TRBJ2-7; 8 bases are a match to TRBD1. CDR3 length: 13 residues. V trimming: 6 bases; J trimming: 3 bases; junction bases outside the gene matches: 4. Germline V gene data show CDR1 as MDHEN and CDR2 as SYDVKM. The CDR3 region is CASSSGQGYEQYF. CDR3 in DNA: TGTGCCAGCAGCTCCGGACAGGGCTACGAGCAGTACTTC.

This clone was counted between two and nine times. The chain uses TRBV6-5 and TRBJ1-6; a weak D match, TRBD1 (6 bases). The CDR3 runs 14 residues. Germline V gene lookup returns CDR1 MNHEY and CDR2 SVGAGI. Trimming took 7 bases from V and 9 from J, leaving 16 bases between them. The CDR3 sequence is CASNRQGGGSPLHF. Written as DNA, the CDR3 is TGTGCCAGCAACAGACAAGGGGGTGGTTCACCCCTCCACTTT.

This chain links TRBV5-8 with TRBJ2-1; no reliable D call. This CDR3 has 16 residues. From germline, CDR1 is SGHTS and CDR2 YDEGEE. V was cut by 0 bases and J by 0 bases, with 10 bases left in between. Here the CDR3 DNA reads TGTGCCAGCAGCTTGGAGGTTTTGAGCTCCTACAATGAGCAGTTCTTC. Its translation: CASSLEVLSSYNEQFF.

The table lists this clone with a count of one. The V gene is TRBV11-2, the J gene TRBJ1-2, with D hard to call. The CDR3 covers 13 residues. Trimming shortened V by 2 bases and J by 8 bases, and 12 bases separated the two germline ends. CDR1 and CDR2 (germline): SGHAT, FQNNGV. The CDR3 nucleotides are TGTGCCAGCAGCTTAACGAGCTTGTCCGGCTACACCTTC. Residues: CASSLTSLSGYTF.

A few counts support this clone. The chain couples TRBV7-8 to TRBJ1-2, with a weak D call TRBD1 (5 bases). CDR1 and CDR2 (germline): SGHVS, FQNEAQ. This CDR3 contains 12 residues. V lost 5 bases and J 6 bases, leaving 10 bases between the germline ends. CDR3 residues: CASSGDSDGYTF. CDR3 DNA: TGTGCCAGCAGCGGAGACAGTGATGGCTACACCTTC.

V and J are TRBV29-1 and TRBJ1-4, with D possibly being TRBD1 (5 bases). V was cut by 7 bases and J by 3 bases, with 12 bases left in between. In germline, CDR1 is SQVTM, CDR2 ANQGSEA. CDR3 length equals 13 residues. The CDR3 reads CSAVRGSNEKLFF. The DNA of the CDR3 is TGCAGCGCCGTAAGGGGATCTAATGAAAAACTGTTTTTT.

The chain combines TRBV29-1 with TRBJ2-3; D gene unclear. The length of the CDR3 is 13 residues. Trimming removed 3 bases at V and 0 bases at J, with 7 bases between. From germline, CDR1 is SQVTM and CDR2 ANQGSEA. As DNA, the CDR3 is TGCAGCGTTGAGGAAACTAGCACAGATACGCAGTATTTT. Translation: CSVEETSTDTQYF.

There are a few counts of this clone. CDR3 DNA sequence: TGCAGCGTTGGGACAATGGGGACCGGGGAGCTGTTTTTT. It yields the protein CSVGTMGTGELFF. V is TRBV29-1 and J is TRBJ2-2; D perhaps matches TRBD1 (5 bases). The germline V and J ends were trimmed by 4 bases and 5 bases, with 11 bases remaining between them. The germline V gene has CDR1 SQVTM and CDR2 ANQGSEA. The CDR3 has 13 amino acids.

The rearrangement joins TRBV9 to TRBJ2-3; D is uncertain. This CDR3 is 13 amino acids long. V dropped 1 base and J dropped 1 base, with 4 bases sitting between them. Germline-derived CDR1 and CDR2 are SGDLS and YYNGEE. The CDR3 is CASSVHGTDTQYF. The CDR3 coding sequence is TGTGCCAGCAGCGTACATGGCACAGATACGCAGTATTTT.

V is TRBV30 and J is TRBJ2-2, with a possible D match to TRBD2 (6 bases). Germline V gives CDR1 GTSNPN, CDR2 SVGIG (reference sequence). V lost 7 bases to trimming and J lost 6 bases, with 12 bases between them. This CDR3 comprises 12 residues. The CDR3 DNA reads as TGTGCCTCGGACGGAGGGTCCGGGGAGCTGTTTTTT. Its protein is CASDGGSGELFF.

The chain joins TRBV30 to TRBJ1-2; 8 bases line up with TRBD1. The CDR3 extends over 13 amino acids. Germline CDR1 and CDR2: GTSNPN and SVGIG (reference sequence). The trim removed 1 base at V and 8 bases at J, leaving 6 bases unmatched. CDR3 amino acids: CAWSGTGFNGYTF. CDR3 DNA: TGTGCCTGGAGTGGGACAGGGTTCAACGGCTACACCTTC.

The J gene is TRBJ1-5, the V gene TRBV28, with a possible D match to TRBD1 (5 bases). Trimming removed 7 bases at V and 15 bases at J, with 13 bases between. Per the germline V gene, CDR1 is MDHEN and CDR2 is SYDVKM. The CDR3 loop spans 10 amino acids. DNA of the CDR3: TGTGCCAGCATCGGGGCCTCCCGGCATTTT. This sequence encodes CASIGASRHF.

Concerning this clone: The identical CDR3 is also encoded by other nucleotide sequences in the sample. This chain links TRBV30 with TRBJ1-1; TRBD1 agrees at 7 bases. The germline gives CDR1 GTSNPN, CDR2 SVGIG (reference sequence). The CDR3 loop spans 13 amino acids. V lost 2 bases, J lost 4 bases, and 4 bases stayed unmatched. CDR3 nucleotide sequence: TGTGCCTGGAGTCGACAGGGTGGCACTGAAGCTTTCTTT. As protein: CAWSRQGGTEAFF.

This clone appeared once. The V and J genes are TRBV2 and TRBJ2-1, with D tentatively TRBD1 or TRBD2 (6 bases each). The CDR3 covers 16 residues. The germline V gene encodes CDR1 SNHLY and CDR2 FYNNEI. Trimming pared 2 bases from V and 7 bases from J, leaving 18 bases between. This CDR3 reads CASSEWDTRRGNEQFF. The CDR3 DNA reads as TGTGCCAGCAGTGAATGGGACACTAGGCGGGGAAATGAGCAGTTCTTC.

V usage is TRBV2 and J usage is TRBJ2-1, with TRBD1 matching 11 bases. Germline assignment: CDR1 SNHLY and CDR2 FYNNEI. V dropped 8 bases and J dropped 0; count of bases not matched to a gene: 6. The CDR3 loop spans 16 amino acids. As DNA, the CDR3 is TGTGCCAGCGGCCGGGACAGGGGGAGCTCCTACAATGAGCAGTTCTTC. This encodes CASGRDRGSSYNEQFF.

The CDR3, as DNA: TGTGCCAGCAGCCGATCTGGGGCCAACGTCCTGACTTTC. Its protein product is CASSRSGANVLTF. The gene calls are TRBV13 and TRBJ2-6; D remains ambiguous. This CDR3 has 13 residues. From germline, CDR1 is PRHDT and CDR2 FYEKMQ (reference sequence). V lost 5 bases and J 1 base, leaving 3 bases between the germline ends.

The chain joins TRBV7-9 to TRBJ2-5; no clear D gene. The last part of the DNA fits TRBJ2-7 better; the J call may be wrong. This CDR3 comprises 12 residues. CDR1 is SEHNR and CDR2 is FQNEAQ in the germline V gene (reference sequence). The CDR3 DNA follows: TGTGCCAGCAGCCCCGCCGGGTACGAGCAGTACTTC. Its protein product is CASSPAGYEQYF.

As to this clone: The sample contains more than one DNA sequence encoding this CDR3. The rearrangement uses TRBV6-6 and TRBJ1-2, with D tentatively TRBD1 (6 bases). The CDR3 contains 13 residues. Germline V gene data show CDR1 as MNHNY and CDR2 as SVGAGI (reference sequence). Trimming cost V 4 bases and J 4 bases, with 10 bases left between them. The CDR3 loop reads CASSSQGIYGYTF. CDR3 in DNA: TGTGCCAGCAGTTCGCAGGGGATCTATGGCTACACCTTC.